This TCR beta chain was profiled in a study of T-cell reconstitution after alpha-beta-depleted transplantation in children. During its preparation, the TCRbeta library received unique molecular identifiers. One entry per CDR3 protein results from TCRdb running MiXCR on the PCR reads. In the table there are 450,000 to 500,000 distinct CDR3 sequences, about 12% of which are singletons. CDR1 MNHEY and CDR2 SMNVEV come from the germline V gene (reference sequence). Trimming at V came to 5 bases and at J to 5 bases, leaving 8 bases not matched to a gene. The CDR3 runs to 16 residues. The specimen was PBMCs from the stem cell graft donor, collected from the stem cell graft. The sequence derives from a human donor who donated a stem cell graft to a child with combined immunodeficiency. The rearrangement uses TRBV27 and TRBJ2-1; TRBD2 matches at 11 bases. Written as DNA, the CDR3 is TGTGCCAGCAGTACACCGCCGGGACTAGCGGACAATGAGCAGTTCTTC. Protein product: CASSTPPGLADNEQFF.